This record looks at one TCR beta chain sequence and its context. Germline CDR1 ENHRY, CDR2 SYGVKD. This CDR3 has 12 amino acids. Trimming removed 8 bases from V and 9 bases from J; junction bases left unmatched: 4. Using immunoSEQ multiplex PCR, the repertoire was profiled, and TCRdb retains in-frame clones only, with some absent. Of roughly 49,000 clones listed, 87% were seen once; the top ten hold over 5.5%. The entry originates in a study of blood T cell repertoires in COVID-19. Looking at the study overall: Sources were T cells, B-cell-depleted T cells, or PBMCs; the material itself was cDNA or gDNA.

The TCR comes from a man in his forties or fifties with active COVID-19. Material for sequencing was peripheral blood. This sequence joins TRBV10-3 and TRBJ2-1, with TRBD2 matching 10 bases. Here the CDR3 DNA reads TGTGCCATCGCAGCGGGGGGGCGTGAGCAGTTCTTC. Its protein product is CAIAAGGREQFF.